The 3 T cell receptor beta chains reported below all come from one sample, sequenced in a study of cytomegalovirus exposure and HLA in healthy donors. Amplification used 60 Vbeta primers and 13 Jbeta primers. This table comes from immunoSEQ multiplex PCR, and its TCRdb copy is limited to in-frame clones, with some not included. This sample carries some 140,000 clones, 79% of them seen once, and the ten largest clones take 2.5% to 3.5%. The specimen was PBMCs. These receptors all come from a female donor in good health and CMV-seronegative.

The gene calls are TRBV4-3 and TRBJ2-4; TRBD1 aligns across 7 bases. V dropped 0 bases and J dropped 6; count of bases not matched to a gene: 5. The CDR3 consists of 15 residues. Germline V gene lookup returns CDR1 LGHNA and CDR2 YSLEER. The CDR3 spells CASSQDSTGTNIQYF. The CDR3 bases are TGCGCCAGCAGCCAAGATTCGACAGGGACAAACATTCAGTACTTC.

CDR3 nucleotides: TGTGCCAGCTACAGGGGTTTGGGGGAGCTGTTTTTT. Its protein is CASYRGLGELFF. The chain recombines TRBV6-5 with TRBJ2-2; 7 nucleotides align to TRBD1. V was pared by 8 bases and J by 8 bases, with 5 bases of the junction left unmatched. From germline, CDR1 is MNHEY and CDR2 SVGAGI. This CDR3 has 12 residues.

Concerning this clone: Sequence at one end of the junction differs from germline and may be a read error. Other DNA sequences from this sample encode an identical CDR3 as well. V usage is TRBV30 and J usage is TRBJ2-3; 12 nucleotides line up with TRBD2. Germline assignment: CDR1 GTSNPN and CDR2 SVGIG (reference sequence). The CDR3 has 13 amino acids. As DNA, the CDR3 is TGCGCCTGGGCTAGCGGGGGGGCAAATACGCAGTATTTT. This encodes CAWASGGANTQYF.